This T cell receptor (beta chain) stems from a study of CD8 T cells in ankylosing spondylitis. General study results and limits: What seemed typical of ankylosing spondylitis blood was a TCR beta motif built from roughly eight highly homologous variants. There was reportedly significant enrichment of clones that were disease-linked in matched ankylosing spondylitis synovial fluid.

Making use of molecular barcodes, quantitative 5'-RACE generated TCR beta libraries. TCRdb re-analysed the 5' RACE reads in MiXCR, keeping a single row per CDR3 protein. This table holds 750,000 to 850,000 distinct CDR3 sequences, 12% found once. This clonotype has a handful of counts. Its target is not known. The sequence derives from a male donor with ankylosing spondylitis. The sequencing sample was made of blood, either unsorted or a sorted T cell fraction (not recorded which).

The CDR3 nucleotides read TGCAGTGCCCCTAGCGGAAACCTAGCCAAAAACATTCAGTACTTC. Protein product: CSAPSGNLAKNIQYF. V is TRBV20-1 and J is TRBJ2-4; TRBD2 agrees at 7 bases. The V segment lost 6 bases and the J segment 0 bases; nucleotides outside the gene matches: 8. Germline V gene data show CDR1 as DFQATT and CDR2 as SNEGSKA (reference sequence). This CDR3 region has 15 residues.